The TCR beta chain described here comes from a study of cytomegalovirus exposure and HLA in healthy donors. Regarding the study as a whole: Rare TCR sequences dominated, though some public TCRs recurred in many donors.

The PCR used 60 Vbeta and 13 Jbeta primers. Sequenced by immunoSEQ multiplex PCR; TCRdb stores in-frame clones only, minus some. The table shows some 160,000 clones, with around four fifths occurring only once. In regard to this clone: The antigen is not known.

Trimming removed 8 bases at V and 5 bases at J, with 12 bases between. The CDR3 length is 12 residues. Germline CDR1 MGHDK, CDR2 SYGVNS. This TCR was sampled from a boy between 2 and 15 years old in good health and CMV-seronegative. The rearrangement links TRBV25-1 to TRBJ1-2; tentative D call: TRBD1 (5 bases). The specimen sequenced was PBMCs. The CDR3 reads CASQSQGYGYTF. The CDR3 nucleotides read TGTGCCAGCCAATCTCAGGGTTATGGCTACACCTTC.